This T cell receptor (beta chain) was sequenced in a study of identical twins. Template switching added a universal primer binding site, and final cDNA carried unique molecular identifiers. One entry per CDR3 protein results from TCRdb running MiXCR on the 5' RACE reads. The sample carries 690,000 or so distinct CDR3 sequences, around 6% recorded once. Study observations and caveats: Fewer insertions characterized abundant cord blood beta clonotypes, whereas memory repertoires showed none. Invariant MAIT and iNKT cells may have partly biased zero-insertion analyses. Researchers reported excess low generation probability among twin-shared out-of-frame alpha sequences.

This clonotype was observed many times. Its target is unknown. Unmatched junction bases numbered 17, after V lost 3 bases and J lost 0 bases. Looked up from germline, CDR1 is MNHEY and CDR2 is SMNVEV (reference sequence). This CDR3 comprises 21 residues. The clonotype comes from a man younger than 30 in good health. The gene calls are TRBV27 and TRBJ2-1, with 10 bases aligning to TRBD2. The specimen sequenced was naive T cells sorted from blood. The CDR3 is CASSFTYPGTSVPSSYNEQFF. For the CDR3, the DNA is TGTGCCAGCAGTTTTACTTACCCCGGGACTAGCGTCCCAAGCTCCTACAATGAGCAGTTCTTC.